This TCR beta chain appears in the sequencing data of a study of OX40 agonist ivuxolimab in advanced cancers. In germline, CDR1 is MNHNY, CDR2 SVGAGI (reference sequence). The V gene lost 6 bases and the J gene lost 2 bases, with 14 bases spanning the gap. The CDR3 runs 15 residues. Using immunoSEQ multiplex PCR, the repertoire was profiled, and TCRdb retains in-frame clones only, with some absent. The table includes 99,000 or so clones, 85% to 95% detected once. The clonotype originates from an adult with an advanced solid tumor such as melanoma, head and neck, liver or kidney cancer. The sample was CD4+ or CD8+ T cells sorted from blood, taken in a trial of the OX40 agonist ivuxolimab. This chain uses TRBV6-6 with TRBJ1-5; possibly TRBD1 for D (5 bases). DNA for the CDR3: TGTGCCAGCAGAGAACAGGCAGGAGGCAATCAGCCCCAGCATTTT. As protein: CASREQAGGNQPQHF.